This record looks at one T cell receptor (beta chain) sequence and its context. Its antigen is not known. This entry belongs to a study of cytotoxic CD8 clonotypes in ibrutinib-treated CLL. This CDR3 is 14 amino acids long. The germline gives CDR1 MNHEY, CDR2 SVGAGI. Trimming stripped 2 bases from V and 1 base from J, with 5 bases between. General study results and limits: Clonality, elevated at ibrutinib response, dropped back toward baseline at progression.

The repertoire was sequenced with immunoSEQ multiplex PCR; TCRdb's copy has only in-frame clones and lacks some. The table includes roughly 200,000 clones, nearly 80% detected once. The V call is TRBV6-5, the J call TRBJ2-2; the D gene could be TRBD1 or TRBD2 (5 bases each). The source material was PBMCs, sampled after 12 months of ibrutinib treatment. The sequence came from a human donor with chronic lymphocytic leukemia. This chain's CDR3 is CASSYGGNTGELFF. CDR3 in DNA: TGTGCCAGCAGTTACGGGGGGAACACCGGGGAGCTGTTTTTT.